These 25 T cell receptor beta chains came from one sample sequenced in a study of T cell changes during pregnancy in multiple sclerosis. The assay was immunoSEQ multiplex PCR, and TCRdb's table has in-frame clones only and misses some. The table records tens of thousands of clones, 85% to 95% of them present only once. The sequenced sample was CD8+ T cells from peripheral blood mononuclear cells, obtained before pregnancy. These receptor sequences come from a female donor with multiple sclerosis, enrolled in a pregnancy study.

V usage is TRBV7-8 and J usage is TRBJ2-7; 12 bases are shared with TRBD2. The CDR3 contains 17 residues. Germline V CDR1 and CDR2: SGHVS, FQNEAQ. V shed 5 bases, J shed 2 bases, and the junction held 10 bases outside the gene matches. CDR3 nucleotides: TGTGCCAGCAGCCTTAGACTAGCGGGAGTAGGAACCTACGAGCAGTACTTC. This codes for CASSLRLAGVGTYEQYF.

This clone was recorded once. The V gene is TRBV4-3, the J gene TRBJ1-1; 10 bases line up with TRBD1. CDR3 length: 14 residues. The germline CDR1 and CDR2 sequences are LGHNA and YSLEER. V shed 4 bases, J shed 3 bases, and the junction held 2 bases outside the gene matches. The DNA for the CDR3 is TGCGCCAGCAGCCGAGGGACAGGGGACACTGAAGCTTTCTTT. It translates to CASSRGTGDTEAFF.

V is TRBV7-9 and J is TRBJ2-1; D may be TRBD1 (6 bases). The CDR3 covers 12 residues. Trimming took off 3 bases at V and 9 bases at J, with 9 bases between the two ends. Germline loops: CDR1 SEHNR, CDR2 FQNEAQ (reference sequence). Here the CDR3 reads CASSFRGSEQFF. In DNA form, the CDR3 reads TGTGCCAGCAGCTTCAGGGGAAGTGAGCAGTTCTTC.

The chain couples TRBV9 to TRBJ2-2, with D possibly being TRBD1 (7 bases). V lost 2 bases and J 4 bases, leaving 15 bases between the germline ends. This CDR3 is 16 amino acids long. The germline CDR1 and CDR2 sequences are SGDLS and YYNGEE. For the CDR3, the DNA is TGTGCCAGCAGCGTCCGGGGCAGGGGGGTCACCGGGGAGCTGTTTTTT. It yields the protein CASSVRGRGVTGELFF.

The chain is built from TRBV6-6 and TRBJ2-2; no firm D call. Deletions cut 0 bases from V and 0 bases from J, with 8 bases between. Germline assignment: CDR1 MNHNY and CDR2 SVGAGI (reference sequence). The CDR3 is 16 amino acids. The CDR3 sequence is CASSYSRPANTGELFF. Written as DNA, the CDR3 is TGTGCCAGCAGTTACTCCAGGCCGGCGAACACCGGGGAGCTGTTTTTT.

V is TRBV2 and J is TRBJ2-2; D gene uncertain. The germline V gene encodes CDR1 SNHLY and CDR2 FYNNEI. Trimming removed 1 base from V and 0 bases from J, with 6 bases in between. The CDR3 runs to 15 residues. CDR3 protein: CASSEDSPNTGELFF. The CDR3 DNA sequence: TGTGCCAGCAGTGAAGACAGCCCGAACACCGGGGAGCTGTTTTTT. Variable domain in full (rest from reference TRBV2 and TRBJ2-2): EPEVTQTPSHQVTQMGQEVILRCVPISNHLYFYWYRQILGQKVEFLVSFYNNEISEKSEIFDDQFSVERPDGSNFTLKIRSTKLEDSAMYFCASSEDSPNTGELFFGEGSRLTVL.

The genes are TRBV9 and TRBJ1-1; no clear D gene. Germline assignment: CDR1 SGDLS and CDR2 YYNGEE. The CDR3 contains 15 residues. Trimming shortened V by 4 bases and J by 1 base, and 14 bases separated the two germline ends. The chain's CDR3 is CASSPRGRENTEAFF. CDR3 coding DNA: TGTGCCAGCAGCCCCCGCGGGCGGGAGAACACTGAAGCTTTCTTT. The full variable domain, in which reference TRBV9 and TRBJ1-1 provide the parts outside the CDR3, is DSGVTQTPKHLITATGQRVTLRCSPRSGDLSVYWYQQSLDQGLQFLIQYYNGEERAKGNILERFSAQQFPDLHSELNLSSLELGDSALYFCASSPRGRENTEAFFGQGTRLTVV.

The CDR3 loop reads CASSPSAGGQGYTF. The CDR3 nucleotides read TGTGCCAGCAGTCCCAGTGCCGGGGGGCAGGGCTACACCTTC. This chain links TRBV27 with TRBJ1-2; D perhaps matches TRBD1 (6 bases). In germline, CDR1 is MNHEY, CDR2 SMNVEV (reference sequence). Trimming left V 5 bases short and J 8 bases short, with 18 bases between. This CDR3 is 14 amino acids long.

The chain uses TRBV27 and TRBJ1-1; the D is unclear. V dropped 2 bases and J dropped 1 base, with 8 bases sitting between them. CDR3 size: 14 residues. In germline, CDR1 is MNHEY, CDR2 SMNVEV (reference sequence). The CDR3 sequence is CASSLRPGNTEAFF. The CDR3 region has the DNA TGTGCCAGCAGTTTACGGCCGGGGAACACTGAAGCTTTCTTT.

The genes are TRBV28 and TRBJ2-7; D possibly corresponds to TRBD1 (5 bases). The CDR3 totals 14 residues. V was pared by 4 bases and J by 4 bases, with 14 bases between. Germline lookup yields CDR1 MDHEN and CDR2 SYDVKM. The CDR3 region is CASSSDSYPYEQYF. CDR3 DNA sequence: TGTGCCAGCAGTTCCGACAGTTACCCGTACGAGCAGTACTTC.

This clone was counted a few times. V gene TRBV7-9 combines with J gene TRBJ1-4; no definite D call. CDR3 length equals 13 residues. Trimming took 5 bases from V and 8 from J, leaving 12 bases between them. Looked up from germline, CDR1 is SEHNR and CDR2 is FQNEAQ (reference sequence). CDR3 in DNA: TGTGCCAGCAGCCCCCAAGTAGAGGAAAAACTGTTTTTT. Its translation: CASSPQVEEKLFF.

This clone appeared a single time. This chain connects TRBV30 to TRBJ1-1, with D possibly matching TRBD1 (5 bases). CDR3 length equals 14 residues. Germline V gene data show CDR1 as GTSNPN and CDR2 as SVGIG (reference sequence). The ends were cut back, 2 bases at V and 4 bases at J, with 14 bases in the middle. The CDR3 spells CAWSNGQGATEAFF. CDR3 sequence (DNA): TGTGCCTGGAGTAATGGGCAAGGGGCCACTGAAGCTTTCTTT.

The chain employs TRBV19 and TRBJ2-1; D is uncertain. Trimming took off 2 bases at V and 9 bases at J, with 11 bases between the two ends. The CDR3 totals 13 residues. CDR1 is LNHDA, CDR2 SQIVND, per germline (reference sequence). CDR3 bases: TGTGCCAGTAGTATAATTACGAGTTCTGAGCAGTTCTTC. It is translated as CASSIITSSEQFF.

The chain recombines TRBV7-6 with TRBJ2-3; a weak D match, TRBD2 (5 bases). Trimming cost V 5 bases and J 6 bases, with 12 bases left between them. This CDR3 contains 13 residues. Per germline, CDR1 SGHVS and CDR2 FNYEAQ. As DNA, the CDR3 is TGTGCCAGCAGCCCAGGTGGGAGCGATACGCAGTATTTT. Translation: CASSPGGSDTQYF.

In DNA form, the CDR3 reads TGTGCCAGCAGGCCGACAGGCCTCTCCTACGAGCAGTACTTC. This gives the protein CASRPTGLSYEQYF. The V gene is TRBV6-1, the J gene TRBJ2-7; D perhaps matches TRBD1 (6 bases). Germline V CDR1 and CDR2: MNHNS, SASEGT. There are 14 residues in the CDR3. With 6 bases removed from V and 0 bases from J, the gap between germline ends came to 12 bases.

This clone was recorded once. The chain uses TRBV5-5 and TRBJ2-7; D is unresolved. This CDR3 is built from 13 residues. Per germline, CDR1 SGHKS and CDR2 YYEKEE (reference sequence). Trimming cost V 4 bases and J 2 bases, with 10 bases left between them. CDR3 in DNA: TGTGCCAGCAGCCTACGGAGTACCTACGAGCAGTACTTC. Translating it yields CASSLRSTYEQYF.

The V gene is TRBV7-9, the J gene TRBJ1-1; D is ambiguous. V was shortened by 0 bases and J by 1 base, with 9 bases between the two germline ends. Looked up from germline, CDR1 is SEHNR and CDR2 is FQNEAQ (reference sequence). The CDR3 consists of 15 residues. The CDR3 region has the DNA TGTGCCAGCAGCTTAGCAGAGCTCGCGAACACTGAAGCTTTCTTT. Amino acid sequence: CASSLAELANTEAFF. Full variable domain (outside the CDR3, taken from reference TRBV7-9 and TRBJ1-1): DTGVSQNPRHKITKRGQNVTFRCDPISEHNRLYWYRQTLGQGPEFLTYFQNEAQLEKSRLLSDRFSAERPKGSFSTLEIQRTEQGDSAMYLCASSLAELANTEAFFGQGTRLTVV.

The V gene is TRBV13, the J gene TRBJ2-5; the D gene is possibly TRBD2 (6 bases). Trimming removed 2 bases from V and 4 bases from J, with 14 bases in between. Germline V gives CDR1 PRHDT, CDR2 FYEKMQ (reference sequence). The CDR3 is 15 residues long. CDR3 bases: TGTGCCAGCAGCTTAAAGGGCGGGGCGGCAGAGACCCAGTACTTC. This gives the protein CASSLKGGAAETQYF.

The V and J genes are TRBV27 and TRBJ2-7; a weak D match, TRBD2 (7 bases). Deletions cut 8 bases from V and 2 bases from J, with 13 bases between. CDR1 is MNHEY and CDR2 is SMNVEV in the germline V gene (reference sequence). The CDR3 covers 13 residues. In DNA form, the CDR3 reads TGTGCCAGCGGGTTGGGGGGGCCCTACGAGCAGTACTTC. Its translation: CASGLGGPYEQYF.

This chain connects TRBV5-1 to TRBJ2-7; D is possibly TRBD1 (6 bases). This CDR3 spans 13 amino acids. Germline CDR1 SGHRS, CDR2 YFSETQ. As DNA, the CDR3 is TGCGCTCTAAGCCGGGACACCCGTTACGAGCAGTACTTC. This gives the protein CALSRDTRYEQYF.

V and J are TRBV30 and TRBJ2-7, with 9 bases lining up with TRBD1. The CDR3 covers 13 residues. The germline CDR1 and CDR2 sequences are GTSNPN and SVGIG (reference sequence). The V gene end was trimmed by 5 bases and the J gene end by 3 bases; junction bases not matched to a gene: 5. The DNA of the CDR3 is TGTGCCTGGGGAGCGGGACAGGGCTACGAGCAGTACTTC. Protein sequence: CAWGAGQGYEQYF.

The chain has TRBV27 and TRBJ2-3; 8 positions match TRBD2. The CDR3 extends over 15 amino acids. Germline values: CDR1 MNHEY, CDR2 SMNVEV (reference sequence). V trimming: 3 bases; J trimming: 6 bases; junction bases outside the gene matches: 8. CDR3 region: CASSLSGRGWDTQYF. For the CDR3, the DNA is TGTGCCAGCAGTTTGAGCGGGAGAGGCTGGGATACGCAGTATTTT.

This rearrangement joins TRBV18 to TRBJ1-2, with D hard to call. Germline-derived CDR1 and CDR2 are KGHSH and LQKENI. With 6 bases removed from V and 4 bases from J, the gap between germline ends came to 15 bases. The CDR3 is 14 residues long. The CDR3: CASSLNSGSYGYTF. The CDR3 coding sequence is TGTGCCAGCTCGTTAAATAGTGGGAGCTATGGCTACACCTTC. Drawing the rest from reference TRBV18 and TRBJ1-2, the complete variable domain is NAGVMQNPRHLVRRRGQEARLRCSPMKGHSHVYWYRQLPEEGLKFMVYLQKENIIDESGMPKERFSAEFPKEGPSILRIQQVVRGDSAAYFCASSLNSGSYGYTFGSGTRLTVV.

This clone was observed once. The chain uses TRBV5-1 and TRBJ2-5; D is possibly TRBD1 (6 bases). The CDR3 sequence is 13 residues long. Deletions cut 2 bases from V and 3 bases from J, with 8 bases between. The germline gives CDR1 SGHRS, CDR2 YFSETQ. The CDR3 DNA reads TGCGCCAGCAGCTTCCGGGACAAAGAGACCCAGTACTTC. It encodes CASSFRDKETQYF.

V is TRBV4-1 and J is TRBJ2-7, with TRBD2 matching 9 bases. The germline gives CDR1 MGHRA, CDR2 YSYEKL. The CDR3 consists of 15 residues. With V trimmed by 3 bases and J by 3 bases, 6 bases remained unmatched. CDR3 nucleotide sequence: TGCGCCAGCAGCCACTTAGAGACTAGCGGCTACGAGCAGTACTTC. This encodes CASSHLETSGYEQYF.